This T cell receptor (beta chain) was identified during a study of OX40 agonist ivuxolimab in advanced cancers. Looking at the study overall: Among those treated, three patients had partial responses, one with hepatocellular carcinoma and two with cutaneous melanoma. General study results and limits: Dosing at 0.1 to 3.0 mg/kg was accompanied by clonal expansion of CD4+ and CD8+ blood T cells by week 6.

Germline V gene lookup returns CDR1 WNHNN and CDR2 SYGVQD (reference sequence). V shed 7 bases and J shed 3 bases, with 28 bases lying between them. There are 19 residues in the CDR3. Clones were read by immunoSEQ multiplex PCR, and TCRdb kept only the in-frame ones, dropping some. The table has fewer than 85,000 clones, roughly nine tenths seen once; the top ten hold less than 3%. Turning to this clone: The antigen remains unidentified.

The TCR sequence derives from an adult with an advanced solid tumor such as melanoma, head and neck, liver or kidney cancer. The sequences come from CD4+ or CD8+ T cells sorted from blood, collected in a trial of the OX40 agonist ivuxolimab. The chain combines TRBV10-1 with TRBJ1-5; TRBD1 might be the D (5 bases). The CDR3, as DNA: TGCGCCAGCAACCCACGGGGGACTAGCAATCGGGGGTCCAATCAGCCCCAGCATTTT. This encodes CASNPRGTSNRGSNQPQHF.